These T cell receptor beta chains were read from a single sample in a study of CD8 T cells in Susac syndrome. TCRdb analysed the immunoSEQ multiplex PCR reads with MiXCR anew, one entry per CDR3 protein. The data hold approximately 83,000 distinct CDR3 sequences, with nearly 95% observed a single time. The sample was CD8+ T cells from PBMCs. These receptors were taken from a human donor with Susac syndrome. CDR3s include the opening cysteine and the closing phenylalanine or tryptophan. D genes are given only for firm matches. For some rows the clone size is stated as once, few or many, or as a class when expanded; others skip it.

J gene,clone size,V gene,D gene,CDR3 DNA,CDR3 protein
TRBJ2-3,.,TRBV28,.,TGTGCCAGCAGCCCAGCGGAATCTAACACAGATACGCAGTATTTT,CASSPAESNTDTQYF
TRBJ1-6,.,TRBV4-2,TRBD1,TGTGCCAGCAGCCAAGTACACAGGGGTTCGGATTCACCCCTCCACTTT,CASSQVHRGSDSPLHF
TRBJ2-5,.,TRBV12-3/TRBV12-4,TRBD2,TGTGCCAGCACGATTCGCGGGGAGGGAGAGACCCAGTACTTC,CASTIRGEGETQYF
TRBJ2-7,once,TRBV6-6,TRBD1,TGTGCCAGCAGTTACTTGGACAGGGCACACGAGCAGTACTTC,CASSYLDRAHEQYF
TRBJ2-3,.,TRBV27,.,TGTGCCAGCAGTTTCAGTTATCGGGGAGATACGCAGTATTTT,CASSFSYRGDTQYF
TRBJ2-1,.,TRBV19,.,TGTGCCAGTAGTATACAGGGCTTCTCCTACAATGAGCAGTTCTTC,CASSIQGFSYNEQFF
TRBJ2-7,few,TRBV28,TRBD2,TGTGCCAGCAGTTTACCTAGCGGGAGCTCCTACGAGCAGTACTTC,CASSLPSGSSYEQYF
TRBJ2-1,.,TRBV24-1,.,TGTGCCACCAGTGATGGCGGTGAGCAGTTCTTC,CATSDGGEQFF
TRBJ2-1,.,TRBV30,.,TGTGCCTGGAGTGCGGGGAATGAGCAGTTCTTC,CAWSAGNEQFF
TRBJ2-1,.,TRBV5-6,TRBD2,TGTGCCAGCAGCTTGGAGCTAGCGGGGAGGGGGAATGAGCAGTTCTTC,CASSLELAGRGNEQFF
TRBJ2-1,.,TRBV7-9,TRBD1,TGTGCCAGCAGCCCGACGACAGGGAAAGTTGTTGAGCAGTTCTTC,CASSPTTGKVVEQFF
TRBJ1-5,.,TRBV2,.,TGTGCCACCCACCCCCCCGGGAATCAGCCCCAGCATTTT,CATHPPGNQPQHF
TRBJ1-2,.,TRBV3-1,.,TGTGCCAGCTTAGACAGTGCGGCTTTCTACACCTTC,CASLDSAAFYTF
TRBJ2-1,.,TRBV20-1,TRBD1,TGCAGTGCTAGTTGGGACAGTGGCCCCGTGCAGTTCTTC,CSASWDSGPVQFF
TRBJ2-7,.,TRBV24-1,TRBD1,TGTGCCACCGGGCAAGAGGGGGCCCAGCAGTACTTC,CATGQEGAQQYF
TRBJ2-2,.,TRBV13,TRBD2,TGTGCCAGCAGCCGACGGGGGGACACCGGGGAGCTGTTTTTT,CASSRRGDTGELFF
TRBJ2-6,.,TRBV4-1,.,TGCGCCAGCAGCGGGGGAGGACTACCCGTTGAGGGGGCCAACGTCCTGACTTTC,CASSGGGLPVEGANVLTF
TRBJ2-7,.,TRBV7-9,.,TGTGCCAGCAGCCCCCGAGTGGCTTCCTACGAGCAGTACTTC,CASSPRVASYEQYF
TRBJ2-6,.,TRBV6-5,.,TGTGCCAGCACCGGGGACTCTGGGGCCAACGTCCTGACTTTC,CASTGDSGANVLTF
TRBJ2-1,few,TRBV24-1,.,TGTGCCACCGGGGGGGGCGATGAGCAGTTCTTC,CATGGGDEQFF
TRBJ2-1,few,TRBV29-1,TRBD2,TGCAGCGTTGAACTACTAGCGGGAGTGTACAATGAGCAGTTCTTC,CSVELLAGVYNEQFF
TRBJ2-1,.,TRBV30,.,TGTGCCTGGAGTAACGGGAGAGTCAGTGAGCAGTTCTTC,CAWSNGRVSEQFF
TRBJ1-1,.,TRBV19,.,TGTGCCAGTAGTTGGGGTGGCACTGAAGCTTTCTTT,CASSWGGTEAFF
TRBJ2-7,.,TRBV19,TRBD1,TGTGCCAGTAGTACCCCAGGGGGCGTCTACGAGCAGTACTTC,CASSTPGGVYEQYF